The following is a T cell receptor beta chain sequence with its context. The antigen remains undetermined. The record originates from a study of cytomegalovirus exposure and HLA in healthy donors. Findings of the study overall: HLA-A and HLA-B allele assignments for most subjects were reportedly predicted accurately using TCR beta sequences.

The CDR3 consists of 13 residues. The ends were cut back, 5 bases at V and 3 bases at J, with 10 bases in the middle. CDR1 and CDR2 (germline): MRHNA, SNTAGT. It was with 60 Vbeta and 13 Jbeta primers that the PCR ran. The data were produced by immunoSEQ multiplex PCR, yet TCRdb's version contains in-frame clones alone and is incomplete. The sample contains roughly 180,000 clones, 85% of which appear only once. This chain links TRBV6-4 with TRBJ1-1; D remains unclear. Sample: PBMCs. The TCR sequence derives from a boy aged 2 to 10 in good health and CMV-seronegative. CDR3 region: CASSYKEDTEAFF. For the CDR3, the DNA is TGTGCCAGCAGTTACAAGGAGGACACTGAAGCTTTCTTT.